This entry is about one T cell receptor beta chain. Its matching antigen is unknown. This sample was taken from a study of cytomegalovirus exposure and HLA in healthy donors. Study-wide results and caveats: V- and J-gene trimming of TCR beta was linked (in a later analysis) to a missense DCLRE1C variant.

Primers for the PCR totalled 60 Vbeta and 13 Jbeta. Clones were sequenced by immunoSEQ multiplex PCR, and TCRdb holds only the in-frame ones, with some missing. The sample has more than 90,000 clones, 81% seen once. This clonotype was obtained from an older woman in good health and CMV-seropositive. The sample consisted of PBMCs.

The CDR3 bases are TGTGCCAGCAGCTTAGTCCCAGACTACGAGCAGTACTTC. Translated: CASSLVPDYEQYF. The chain has TRBV7-9 and TRBJ2-7; D remains unclear. This CDR3 comprises 13 residues. Germline lookup yields CDR1 SEHNR and CDR2 FQNEAQ (reference sequence). Trimming shortened V by 1 base and J by 3 bases, and 7 bases separated the two germline ends.